Sequencing of this T cell receptor beta chain was carried out in a study of blood T cell repertoires in COVID-19. Overall study: Italy, Spain and the United States were the sources of the convalescent and acute COVID-19 samples. Sources were T cells, B-cell-depleted T cells, or PBMCs; the material itself was cDNA or gDNA.

Authors' data handling: Estimation of nucleated cell counts was performed using reference gene primer amplification. Sequencing was performed with immunoSEQ multiplex PCR; in TCRdb, only in-frame clones are kept and a portion is missing. V and J calls and clone size are as listed in that table; D and trimming were resolved from the DNA. The sample consists of approximately 440,000 clones, about nine tenths of them appearing once. Seattle enrolled patients during active infection and tracked them longitudinally. This CDR3 region has 23 residues. Germline CDR1 is LGHNT and CDR2 is FRNRAP. This receptor was identified in a woman in her fifties or sixties with COVID-19, enrolled during active disease. Material for sequencing was peripheral blood. The chain joins TRBV12-5 to TRBJ2-7, with a weak D call TRBD2 (6 bases). The end of the DNA is better explained by TRBJ2-1, so the J call may be wrong. The CDR3 DNA reads as TGTGCTAGTGGTTTGGTACAAGCGGTGCAGGGTCGGGGTAGCGGAGTAATCTACAATGAGCAGTTCTTC. Its translation: CASGLVQAVQGRGSGVIYNEQFF.